Listed here are 27 T cell receptor beta chains from one sample, sequenced in a study of molecular identifiers for immune sequencing clone quantification. TCRdb itself ran the PCR reads through MiXCR, one entry per CDR3 protein. The repertoire holds over 550,000 distinct CDR3 sequences, with approximately 24% as singletons. Sequencing was carried out using naive CD8+ T cells from blood, with Jurkat cell RNA spiked in. The subset is: FACS-sorted CD8+CD4-CCR7+CD45RA+ naive T cells. These receptor sequences come from a human donor in good health. Some libraries in this study had Jurkat cell RNA spiked in.

The rearrangement links TRBV7-6 to TRBJ2-2; 8 bases map to TRBD2. CDR3 size: 17 residues. J lost 4 bases, V lost 1 base, and 8 bases had no gene match. Germline V CDR1 and CDR2: SGHVS, FNYEAQ. CDR3 sequence: CASSLGTSGLSTGELFF. The CDR3 nucleotides are TGTGCCAGCAGCTTAGGAACTAGCGGACTAAGCACCGGGGAGCTGTTTTTT.

The V and J genes are TRBV11-3 and TRBJ2-5; D perhaps matches TRBD2 (5 bases). Looked up from germline, CDR1 is SGHNT and CDR2 is YENEEA. This CDR3 is 19 amino acids long. Trimming removed 3 bases from V and 5 bases from J, with 28 bases in between. The CDR3 bases are TGTGCCAGCAGCTTTACCCAAATACTAGTCTGCGGTTGTGACGAGACCCAGTACTTC. This codes for CASSFTQILVCGCDETQYF. Full variable domain (outside the CDR3, taken from reference TRBV11-3 and TRBJ2-5): EAGVVQSPRYKIIEKKQPVAFWCNPISGHNTLYWYLQNLGQGPELLIRYENEEAVDDSQLPKDRFSAERLKGVDSTLKIQPAELGDSAVYLCASSFTQILVCGCDETQYFGPGTRLLVL.

The chain uses TRBV7-6 and TRBJ2-1; 8 bases fit TRBD2. V gave up 1 base and J gave up 6 bases; unmatched junction bases: 5. Germline CDR1 is SGHVS and CDR2 is FNYEAQ. This CDR3 spans 15 amino acids. The CDR3 loop is CASSLGGGSVNEQFF. CDR3 DNA: TGTGCCAGCAGCTTAGGCGGGGGGTCCGTCAATGAGCAGTTCTTC.

The sample holds a few counts of this clonotype. The chain joins TRBV5-1 to TRBJ2-5; 10 bases map to TRBD1. The CDR3 length is 15 residues. Germline V gives CDR1 SGHRS, CDR2 YFSETQ. With V trimmed by 8 bases and J by 3 bases, 10 bases remained unmatched. The CDR3 is CARKPRGQGKETQYF. CDR3 sequence (DNA): TGCGCCAGAAAACCTCGGGGACAGGGGAAAGAGACCCAGTACTTC.

As concerns this clonotype: A much larger clone differs from this one at a single base, so this may be a read error. The chain uses TRBV7-2 and TRBJ2-5, with TRBD2 matching 10 bases. This CDR3 spans 17 amino acids. Germline V gives CDR1 SGHTA, CDR2 FQGNSA. For the CDR3, the DNA is TGTGCCAGCAGCTTGGGAATACTAGCGGGAATTCAAGAGCCCCAGTACTTC. Encoded protein: CASSLGILAGIQEPQYF.

There are many counts of this clonotype. The chain joins TRBV20-1 to TRBJ2-7; 7 positions match TRBD1. CDR3 size: 13 residues. Germline assignment: CDR1 DFQATT and CDR2 SNEGSKA (reference sequence). V gave up 5 bases and J gave up 3 bases; unmatched junction bases: 7. CDR3 protein: CSAQDRLDYEQYF. CDR3 DNA sequence: TGCAGTGCTCAGGACAGGTTGGACTACGAGCAGTACTTC.

This clonotype was seen ten or more times. The chain couples TRBV7-2 to TRBJ1-3; D gene uncertain. Between the trimmed V and J ends, which lost 1 base and 0 bases, there was a span of 7 bases. The V gene's germline CDR1 is SGHTA and CDR2 FQGNSA. The CDR3 is made up of 15 amino acids. CDR3 loop: CASSLGRTSGNTIYF. DNA for the CDR3: TGTGCCAGCAGCTTAGGGCGGACCTCTGGAAACACCATATATTTT.

A remark on this clonotype: This could be a read error, since a much larger clone is one nucleotide away. The genes are TRBV30 and TRBJ1-2, with 8 bases aligning to TRBD1. In germline, CDR1 is GTSNPN, CDR2 SVGIG (reference sequence). After removal of 4 bases from V and 3 bases from J, the junction contained 13 bases not matched to a gene. The length of the CDR3 is 16 residues. The CDR3 DNA reads TGTGCCTGGATGGGGCCCAGACAGGGGATGGACTATGGCTACACCTTC. Residues: CAWMGPRQGMDYGYTF.

In regard to this clonotype: A much larger clone lies one base from this, so it may be a read error. The chain recombines TRBV29-1 with TRBJ2-4, with D perhaps matching TRBD1 (7 bases). CDR3 length equals 12 residues. Germline CDR1 and CDR2: SQVTM and ANQGSEA. In DNA, the CDR3 is TGCGGCGTCCCAGGGGGAGGCGAGGATCAGTACTTC. Its protein product is CGVPGGGEDQYF.

The chain has TRBV20-1 and TRBJ2-1, with 9 bases that match TRBD2. Germline V lookup: CDR1 DFQATT, CDR2 SNEGSKA (reference sequence). The CDR3 sequence is 13 residues long. The junction had 8 bases not matched to a gene; V was cut back by 5 bases and J by 9 bases. Written as DNA, the CDR3 is TGCAGTGCTGGCGGGACTAGCTGGGGTGAGCAGTTCTTC. Translated: CSAGGTSWGEQFF.

In regard to this clonotype: Relative to the germline gene, one junction end is altered; a read error may explain this. This chain joins TRBV6-5 and TRBJ2-3, with 12 positions matching TRBD2. The CDR3 has 16 residues. Germline values: CDR1 MNHEY, CDR2 SVGAGI. The CDR3 sequence is CASSSGLAGGADTRCF. The CDR3 DNA reads as TGTGCCAGCAGCTCGGGACTAGCGGGTGGCGCAGATACGCGGTGTTTT.

A note on this clonotype: A single base separates this from a much larger clone, so it may be a read error. The chain is built from TRBV7-8 and TRBJ2-7; TRBD1 matches at 8 bases. The germline CDR1 and CDR2 sequences are SGHVS and FQNEAQ. The trim removed 7 bases at V and 3 bases at J, leaving 8 bases unmatched. This CDR3 is built from 14 residues. The CDR3 is CASILGQEYYEQYF. CDR3 DNA sequence: TGTGCCAGCATCCTGGGACAGGAGTACTACGAGCAGTACTTC.

The chain couples TRBV30 to TRBJ1-3; D is ambiguous. Germline values: CDR1 GTSNPN, CDR2 SVGIG (reference sequence). V dropped 4 bases and J dropped 0 bases, with 10 bases sitting between them. This CDR3 has 14 residues. The CDR3 protein is CAWTGLSSGNTIYF. CDR3 sequence (DNA): TGTGCCTGGACCGGGCTAAGCTCTGGAAACACCATATATTTT.

Concerning this clonotype itself: A single base separates this from a much larger clone, so it may be a read error. The chain is built from TRBV7-8 and TRBJ2-7; D is perhaps TRBD2 (6 bases). V dropped 5 bases and J dropped 1 base, with 18 bases sitting between them. The CDR3 is made up of 16 amino acids. The germline V gene encodes CDR1 SGHVS and CDR2 FQNEAQ. The CDR3 loop is CASSPTAGFKSYEQYF. In DNA form, the CDR3 reads TGTGCCAGCAGCCCAACTGCGGGATTTAAATCCTACGAGCAGTACTTC.

This clonotype was seen ten or more times. The rearrangement links TRBV6-2 or TRBV6-3 to TRBJ1-5; perhaps TRBD1 as D (5 bases). Trimming took off 6 bases at V and 0 bases at J, with 12 bases between the two ends. Germline loops: CDR1 MNHEY, CDR2 SVGEGT. The CDR3 contains 15 residues. CDR3 coding DNA: TGTGCCAGCAGGACGACAGAATATAGCAATCAGCCCCAGCATTTT. Amino acid sequence: CASRTTEYSNQPQHF.

This sequence joins TRBV9 and TRBJ2-5; D gene uncertain. The CDR3 consists of 14 residues. The V gene lost 0 bases and the J gene lost 2 bases, with 8 bases spanning the gap. Germline loops: CDR1 SGDLS, CDR2 YYNGEE. For the CDR3, the DNA is TGTGCCAGCAGCGTAGGGGAACTTCAAGAGACCCAGTACTTC. Translation gives CASSVGELQETQYF.

The V call is TRBV3-2, the J call TRBJ1-5; the table's D call of TRBD1 was not tested on the DNA. TRBV3-2 is flagged as a pseudogene. The length of the CDR3 is 18 residues. CDR3 DNA: TGTGCCAGCAGCCAAAGTTTAAGGACGACAGGGGACAATCAGCCCCAGCATTTT. This sequence encodes CASSQSLRTTGDNQPQHF.

Concerning this clonotype: A much bigger clone sits one base away, suggesting this may be a read error. The chain links TRBV24-1 to TRBJ1-5; D ambiguous. The CDR3 runs 13 residues. Looked up from germline, CDR1 is KGHDR and CDR2 is SFDVKD. The germline V and J ends were trimmed by 6 bases and 9 bases, with 14 bases remaining between them. CDR3 amino acids: CATSPGLGRPQHF. In DNA, the CDR3 is TGTGCCACCAGTCCGGGCTTGGGTCGGCCCCAGCATTTT.

This clonotype was detected many times. V is TRBV19 and J is TRBJ2-1; D uncertain. Germline CDR1 LNHDA, CDR2 SQIVND (reference sequence). The CDR3 has 14 amino acids. V lost 4 bases to trimming and J lost 6 bases, with 13 bases between them. The CDR3 loop is CASSSLGPPNEQFF. The CDR3 DNA sequence: TGTGCCAGTAGTAGTCTCGGTCCCCCCAATGAGCAGTTCTTC.

V usage is TRBV27 and J usage is TRBJ2-3; D gene ambiguous. Germline assignment: CDR1 MNHEY and CDR2 SMNVEV (reference sequence). The V end was cut by 5 bases, the J end by 1 base, with 10 bases between. This CDR3 spans 14 amino acids. CDR3 residues: CASSPAPRTDTQYF. The CDR3 coding sequence is TGTGCCAGCAGTCCCGCTCCACGCACAGATACGCAGTATTTT.

Of note for this clonotype: A read error is possible here, since a much larger clone lies one base away. CDR3 coding DNA: TGTGCCAGCAGTCCAAGGAGGGCAGGGGCCTACGAGCAGTACTTC. Its translation is CASSPRRAGAYEQYF. The chain combines TRBV27 with TRBJ2-7; TRBD1 or TRBD2 may be the D gene (6 bases each). This CDR3 has 15 amino acids. CDR1 and CDR2 (germline): MNHEY, SMNVEV (reference sequence). With 5 bases removed from V and 2 bases from J, the gap between germline ends came to 16 bases.

The chain combines TRBV2 with TRBJ1-1; D gene unclear. The CDR3 contains 14 residues. V was shortened by 6 bases and J by 0 bases, with 11 bases between the two germline ends. CDR1 and CDR2 from the germline V gene are SNHLY and FYNNEI. The CDR3 protein is CASRTDPMNTEAFF. The CDR3, as DNA: TGTGCCAGCAGGACGGACCCGATGAACACTGAAGCTTTCTTT.

J is TRBJ2-1 and V is TRBV5-4; D may correspond to TRBD1 or TRBD2 (6 bases each). There are 16 residues in the CDR3. Looked up from germline, CDR1 is SGHNT and CDR2 is YYREEE (reference sequence). Trimming took off 3 bases at V and 6 bases at J, with 19 bases between the two ends. The CDR3: CASSSARGRGFNEQFF. The CDR3 DNA reads as TGTGCCAGCAGCTCTGCACGGGGGCGGGGTTTCAATGAGCAGTTCTTC.

This clonotype was recorded many times. V and J are TRBV6-1 and TRBJ2-7; D perhaps matches TRBD2 (5 bases). V was clipped by 0 bases and J by 6 bases, with 15 bases between them. The CDR3 is 15 residues long. Germline V gives CDR1 MNHNS, CDR2 SASEGT. The chain's CDR3 is CASSEARLARGEQYF. CDR3 coding DNA: TGTGCCAGCAGTGAAGCGAGGCTAGCTCGCGGCGAGCAGTACTTC.

About this clonotype itself: Since no conserved phenylalanine or tryptophan closes the CDR3, a read error is the likely cause. J is TRBJ1-1 and V is TRBV7-9; D remains ambiguous. The CDR3 spans 13 residues. In germline, CDR1 is SEHNR, CDR2 FQNEAQ (reference sequence). V lost 2 bases and J lost 4, with 8 bases in between. The CDR3 protein is CASSLKGITEAFL. The CDR3 DNA reads TGTGCCAGCAGCTTAAAAGGGATCACTGAAGCTTTCTTA.

In regard to this clonotype: The junction shows a germline mismatch at one end, possibly a read error. J is TRBJ2-6 and V is TRBV7-7, with D possibly TRBD2 on 6 matching bases. The CDR3 spans 17 residues. Germline V gene sequence: CDR1 SSHAT, CDR2 FNYEAQ (reference sequence). The CDR3 region has the DNA TGTGCTAGCAGCTTAGAGCCGGGGGACTCTGGGGCCAACGTCCTGACTTTC. Translation: CASSLEPGDSGANVLTF. Using reference TRBV7-7 and TRBJ2-6 for the parts outside the CDR3, the full variable domain is GAGVSQSPRYKVTKRGQDVTLRCDPISSHATLYWYQQALGQGPEFLTYFNYEAQPDKSGLPSDRFSAERPEGSISTLTIQRTEQRDSAMYRCASSLEPGDSGANVLTFGAGSRLTVL.

This clonotype appeared many times. The chain uses TRBV5-1 and TRBJ1-1; TRBD1 agrees at 8 bases. Germline-derived CDR1 and CDR2 are SGHRS and YFSETQ. After removal of 6 bases from V and 6 bases from J, the junction contained 13 bases not matched to a gene. CDR3 size: 15 residues. Here the CDR3 DNA reads TGCGCCAGCACCCAGATCGAAGACAGGGGCGCTGAAGCTTTCTTT. This encodes CASTQIEDRGAEAFF.